This T cell receptor beta chain was recorded in a study of breast tumors, draining lymph nodes, adjacent tissues. General observations from the study: Tumors had less TCR diversity than lymph nodes, more than nontumor tissue.

MiXCR, run by TCRdb on the multiplex PCR reads, gives a single entry per CDR3 protein. Among over 200,000 distinct CDR3 sequences listed, roughly 32% were seen once. CDR1 and CDR2 (germline): SGHTA, FQGTGA. The CDR3 covers 18 residues. With V trimmed by 1 base and J by 2 bases, 9 bases remained unmatched. The lymph nodes were axillary draining lymph nodes from breast cancer patients. Concerning this clonotype: Its antigen is unidentified.

This receptor was identified in a female donor with breast cancer. Some clones in this sample may be carry-over from other donors' samples. The sample consisted of axillary lymph node tissue. The chain carries TRBV7-3 and TRBJ2-1; 9 nucleotides align to TRBD1. The CDR3 DNA reads TGTGCCAGCAGCTTAAACCCCCCGGGACAGGGAACCTACAATGAGCAGTTCTTC. As protein: CASSLNPPGQGTYNEQFF.